This T cell receptor (beta chain) was sequenced for a study of CD8 T cells in Susac syndrome. When the RNA was reverse transcribed, random hexamers were used with an input of roughly 0.45 to 1 ug. TCR beta CDR3 was amplified by immunoSEQ covering 54 Vbeta and 13 Jbeta. TCRdb re-called the immunoSEQ multiplex PCR reads with MiXCR, one entry per CDR3 protein. The sample records about 300,000 distinct CDR3 sequences, 85% being singletons. Points on this clonotype: The antigen is undetermined.

Included as multiple sclerosis controls were treatment-naive patients who had stable or active relapsing-remitting disease. While CD8+ and CD4+ T cells were isolated negatively, TEMRA cells were enriched by FACS. In germline, CDR1 is SGHTA, CDR2 FQGTGA. V gave up 5 bases and J gave up 5 bases, with 16 bases separating them. The CDR3 sequence is 15 residues long. Study-wide results and caveats: The study admitted that it had a relatively small number of individuals in its TCR sequencing and HLA analysis.

The J gene is TRBJ2-1, the V gene TRBV7-3; D is possibly TRBD2 (5 bases). The receptor's source is a human donor with multiple sclerosis. Sequencing was done on a sample of CD8+ T cells from PBMCs. For the CDR3, the DNA is TGTGCCAGCAGCCAACCGGACTTCCCCCACAATGAGCAGTTCTTC. Translated: CASSQPDFPHNEQFF.